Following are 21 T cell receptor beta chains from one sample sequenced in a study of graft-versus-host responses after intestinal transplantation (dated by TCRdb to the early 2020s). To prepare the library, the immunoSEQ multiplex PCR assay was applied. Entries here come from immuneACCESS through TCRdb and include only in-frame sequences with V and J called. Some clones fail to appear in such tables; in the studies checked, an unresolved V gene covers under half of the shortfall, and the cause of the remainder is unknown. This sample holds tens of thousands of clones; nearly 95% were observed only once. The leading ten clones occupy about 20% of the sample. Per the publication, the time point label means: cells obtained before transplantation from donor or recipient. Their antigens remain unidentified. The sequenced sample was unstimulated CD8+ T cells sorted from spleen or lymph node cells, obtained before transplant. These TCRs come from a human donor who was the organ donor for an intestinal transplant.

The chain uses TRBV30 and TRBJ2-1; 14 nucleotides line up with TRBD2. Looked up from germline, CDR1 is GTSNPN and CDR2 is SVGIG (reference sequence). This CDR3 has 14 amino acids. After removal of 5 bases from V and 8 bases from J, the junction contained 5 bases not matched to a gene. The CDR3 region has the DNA TGTGCCTGGTGGGGACTAGCGGGAGTCGATGAGCAGTTCTTC. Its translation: CAWWGLAGVDEQFF.

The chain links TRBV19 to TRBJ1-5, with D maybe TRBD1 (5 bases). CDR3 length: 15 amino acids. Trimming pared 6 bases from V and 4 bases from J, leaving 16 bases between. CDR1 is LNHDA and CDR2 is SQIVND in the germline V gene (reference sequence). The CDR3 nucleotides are TGTGCCAGTAGCCCGGGACCAAAAGGAAATCAGCCCCAGCATTTT. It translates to CASSPGPKGNQPQHF.

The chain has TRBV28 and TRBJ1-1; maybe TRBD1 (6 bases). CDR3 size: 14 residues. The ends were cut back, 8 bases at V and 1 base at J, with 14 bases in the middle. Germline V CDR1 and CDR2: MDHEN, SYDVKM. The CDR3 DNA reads TGTGCCAGCGGGCTCCTGACAGGGAACACTGAAGCTTTCTTT. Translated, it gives CASGLLTGNTEAFF.

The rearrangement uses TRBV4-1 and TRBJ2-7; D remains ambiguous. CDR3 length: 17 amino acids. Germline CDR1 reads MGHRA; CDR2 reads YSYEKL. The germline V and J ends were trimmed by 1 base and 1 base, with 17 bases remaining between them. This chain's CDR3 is CASSQAWTGPPSYEQYF. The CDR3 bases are TGCGCCAGCAGCCAAGCGTGGACGGGCCCGCCTTCCTACGAGCAGTACTTC.

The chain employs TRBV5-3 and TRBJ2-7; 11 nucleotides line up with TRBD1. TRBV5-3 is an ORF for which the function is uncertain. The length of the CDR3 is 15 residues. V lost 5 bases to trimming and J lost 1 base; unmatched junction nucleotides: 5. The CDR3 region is CARSPDRGRSYEQYF. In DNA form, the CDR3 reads TGTGCCAGAAGTCCGGACAGGGGGCGATCCTACGAGCAGTACTTC.

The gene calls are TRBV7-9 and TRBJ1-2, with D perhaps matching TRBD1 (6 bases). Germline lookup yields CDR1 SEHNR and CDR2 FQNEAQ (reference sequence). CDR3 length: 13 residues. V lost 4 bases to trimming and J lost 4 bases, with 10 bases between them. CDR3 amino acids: CASSSSDSYGYTF. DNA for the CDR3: TGTGCCAGCAGCTCATCGGACAGCTATGGCTACACCTTC.

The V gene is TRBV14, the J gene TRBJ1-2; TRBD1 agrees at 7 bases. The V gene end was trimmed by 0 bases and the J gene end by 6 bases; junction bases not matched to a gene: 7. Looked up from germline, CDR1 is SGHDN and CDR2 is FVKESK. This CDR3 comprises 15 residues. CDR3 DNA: TGTGCCAGCAGCCAAGATCACAGGGGCACCCATGGCTACACCTTC. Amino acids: CASSQDHRGTHGYTF.

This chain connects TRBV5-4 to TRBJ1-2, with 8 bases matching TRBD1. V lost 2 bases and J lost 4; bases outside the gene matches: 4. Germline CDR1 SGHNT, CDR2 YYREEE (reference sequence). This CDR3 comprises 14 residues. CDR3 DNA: TGTGCCAGCAGCTTCCAGACAGGGGCCTATGGCTACACCTTC. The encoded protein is CASSFQTGAYGYTF.

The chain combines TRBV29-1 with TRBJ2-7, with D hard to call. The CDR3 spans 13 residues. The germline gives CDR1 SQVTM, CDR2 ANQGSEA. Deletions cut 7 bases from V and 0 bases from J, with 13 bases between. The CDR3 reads CSAKGGRSYEQYF. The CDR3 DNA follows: TGCAGCGCGAAGGGCGGCCGCTCCTACGAGCAGTACTTC.

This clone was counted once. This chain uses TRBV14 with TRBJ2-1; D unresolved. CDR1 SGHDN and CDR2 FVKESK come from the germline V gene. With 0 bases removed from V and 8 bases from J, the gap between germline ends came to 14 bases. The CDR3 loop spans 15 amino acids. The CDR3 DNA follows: TGTGCCAGCAGCCAAGATTTTAATAGTTTGGATGAGCAGTTCTTC. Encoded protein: CASSQDFNSLDEQFF.

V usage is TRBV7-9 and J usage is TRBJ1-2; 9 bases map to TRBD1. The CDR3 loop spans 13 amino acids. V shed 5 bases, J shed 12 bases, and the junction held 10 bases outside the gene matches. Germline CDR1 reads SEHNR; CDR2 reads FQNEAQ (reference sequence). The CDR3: CASSRWTGEGHTF. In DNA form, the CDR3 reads TGTGCCAGCAGCCGCTGGACAGGGGAAGGTCACACCTTC.

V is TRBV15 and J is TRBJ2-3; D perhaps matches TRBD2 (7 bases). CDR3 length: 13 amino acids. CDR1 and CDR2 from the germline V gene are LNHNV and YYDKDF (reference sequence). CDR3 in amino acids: CATGGGGADTQYF. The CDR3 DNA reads TGTGCAACCGGGGGCGGGGGCGCAGATACGCAGTATTTT.

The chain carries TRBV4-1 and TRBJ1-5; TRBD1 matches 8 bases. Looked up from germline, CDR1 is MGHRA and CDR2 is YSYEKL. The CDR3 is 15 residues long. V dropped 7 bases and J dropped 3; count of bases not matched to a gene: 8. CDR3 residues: CASTLDRGYNQPQHF. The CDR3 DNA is TGCGCCAGCACCCTTGACAGGGGTTACAATCAGCCCCAGCATTTT.

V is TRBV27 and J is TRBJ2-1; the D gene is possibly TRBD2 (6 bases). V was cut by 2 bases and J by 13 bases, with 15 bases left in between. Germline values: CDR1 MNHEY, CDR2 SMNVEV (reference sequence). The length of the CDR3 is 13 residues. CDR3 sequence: CASSLTQRAAQFF. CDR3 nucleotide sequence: TGTGCCAGCAGTTTAACCCAGCGGGCGGCTCAGTTCTTC.

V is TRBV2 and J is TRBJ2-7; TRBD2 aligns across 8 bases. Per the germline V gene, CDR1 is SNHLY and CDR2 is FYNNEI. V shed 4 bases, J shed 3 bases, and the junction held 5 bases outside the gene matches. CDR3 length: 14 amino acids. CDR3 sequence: CASSGGTSVYEQYF. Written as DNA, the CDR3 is TGTGCCAGCAGTGGAGGGACTAGTGTCTACGAGCAGTACTTC.

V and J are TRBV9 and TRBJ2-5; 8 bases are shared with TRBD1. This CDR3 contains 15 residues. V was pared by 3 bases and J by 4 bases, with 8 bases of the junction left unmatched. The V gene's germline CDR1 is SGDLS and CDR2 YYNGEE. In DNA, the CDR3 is TGTGCCAGCAGCGCCCAAGGACAGGGTGGAGAGACCCAGTACTTC. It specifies CASSAQGQGGETQYF.

The CDR3 DNA reads as TGTGCCAGCAGCTTTGATGGGCTAGCGGGAGGGAACTCCTACGAGCAGTACTTC. It translates to CASSFDGLAGGNSYEQYF. The V call is TRBV12-1, the J call TRBJ2-7; the D call in the table, TRBD2, was not verified against the DNA. TRBV12-1 constitutes a pseudogene. The CDR3 covers 18 residues.

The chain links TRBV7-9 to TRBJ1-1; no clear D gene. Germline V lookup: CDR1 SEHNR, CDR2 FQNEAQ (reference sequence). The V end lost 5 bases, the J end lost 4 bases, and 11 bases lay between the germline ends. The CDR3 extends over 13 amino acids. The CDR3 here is CASSQGFATEAFF. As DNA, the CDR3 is TGTGCCAGCAGCCAAGGTTTTGCCACTGAAGCTTTCTTT. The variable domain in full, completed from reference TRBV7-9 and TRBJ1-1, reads DTGVSQNPRHKITKRGQNVTFRCDPISEHNRLYWYRQTLGQGPEFLTYFQNEAQLEKSRLLSDRFSAERPKGSFSTLEIQRTEQGDSAMYLCASSQGFATEAFFGQGTRLTVV.

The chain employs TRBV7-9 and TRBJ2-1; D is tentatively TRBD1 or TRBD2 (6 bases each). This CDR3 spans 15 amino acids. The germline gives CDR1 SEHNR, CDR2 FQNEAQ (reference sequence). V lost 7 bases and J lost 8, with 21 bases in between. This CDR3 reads CASTQEGGRGDEQFF. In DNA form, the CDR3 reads TGTGCCAGCACCCAAGAGGGGGGAAGGGGGGATGAGCAGTTCTTC.

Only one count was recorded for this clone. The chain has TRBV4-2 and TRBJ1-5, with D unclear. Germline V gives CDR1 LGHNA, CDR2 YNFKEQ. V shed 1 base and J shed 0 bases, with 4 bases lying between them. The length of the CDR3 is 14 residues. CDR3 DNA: TGTGCCAGCAGCCAAGGGGATAGCAATCAGCCCCAGCATTTT. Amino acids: CASSQGDSNQPQHF.

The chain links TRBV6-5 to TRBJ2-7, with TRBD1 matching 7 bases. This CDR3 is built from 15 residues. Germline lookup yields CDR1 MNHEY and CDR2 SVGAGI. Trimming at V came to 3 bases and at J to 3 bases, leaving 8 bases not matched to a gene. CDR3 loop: CASSYSDRVGYEQYF. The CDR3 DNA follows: TGTGCCAGCAGTTATTCCGACAGGGTGGGCTACGAGCAGTACTTC.